The rows below give T cell receptor beta chains drawn from one sample of a study of blood T cell repertoires in COVID-19. The repertoire was sequenced with immunoSEQ multiplex PCR; TCRdb's copy has only in-frame clones and lacks some. The repertoire holds about 430,000 clones, with around nine tenths as singletons. Specimen: PBMCs or T cells enriched from blood (not recorded which). These receptors were obtained from a woman younger than 30 who had been exposed to COVID-19. Each CDR3 is given with its conserved first and last residue. The order of the fields is V gene, D gene, clone size, J gene, CDR3 protein, CDR3 DNA. The D gene is left open where the match is weak. The size entry is marked missing in some rows and otherwise reads once, few, many or a size class.

TRBV5-5	-	-	TRBJ1-4	CASSLGGGNEKLFF	TGTGCCAGCAGCTTGGGAGGGGGAAATGAAAAACTGTTTTTT
TRBV18	TRBD2	-	TRBJ2-2	CASSPLLRYEAGENTGELFF	TGTGCCAGCTCACCCCTCTTAAGGTACGAGGCGGGAGAAAACACCGGGGAGCTGTTTTTT
TRBV10-2	-	-	TRBJ2-7	CASLSASSYEQYF	TGCGCCAGCCTTAGCGCGAGCTCCTACGAGCAGTACTTC
TRBV6-5	-	-	TRBJ2-1	CASWIPGEQFF	TGTGCCAGTTGGATTCCGGGTGAGCAGTTCTTC
TRBV27	TRBD1	few	TRBJ1-2	CASSLAPDRVYGYTF	TGTGCCAGCAGTTTAGCTCCGGACAGGGTCTATGGCTACACCTTC
TRBV2	-	-	TRBJ2-1	CANNDGTGYYNEQFF	TGTGCCAACAATGATGGAACAGGGTACTACAATGAGCAGTTCTTC
TRBV5-1	-	once	TRBJ1-1	CASSQTGSNTEAFF	TGCGCCAGCAGTCAGACAGGTTCGAACACTGAAGCTTTCTTT
TRBV7-2	-	-	TRBJ2-2	CASSLVRRSGAYTGELFF	TGTGCCAGCAGCTTAGTTAGGCGTTCAGGGGCGTACACCGGGGAGCTGTTTTTT
TRBV11-2	TRBD1	-	TRBJ2-2	CASSLTGGGTGELFF	TGTGCCAGCAGCTTGACAGGGGGTGGTACCGGGGAGCTGTTTTTT
TRBV28	TRBD1	once	TRBJ2-2	CASSLAGTGGGGELFF	TGTGCCAGCAGTTTAGCAGGGACAGGGGGCGGCGGGGAGCTGTTTTTT
TRBV13	TRBD2	-	TRBJ2-1	CASSILAGPYNEQFF	TGTGCCAGCAGCATACTAGCGGGTCCTTACAATGAGCAGTTCTTC
TRBV6-1	TRBD1	-	TRBJ1-5	CASSDSDRGLVSNQPQHF	TGTGCCAGCAGTGATTCCGACAGGGGATTAGTAAGCAATCAGCCCCAGCATTTT
TRBV20-1	-	-	TRBJ2-7	CSAPEGEEQYF	TGCAGTGCCCCCGAGGGGGAAGAGCAGTACTTC
TRBV7-2	-	few	TRBJ2-7	CASSFTQVREQYF	TGTGCCAGCAGCTTCACCCAAGTGCGCGAGCAGTACTTC
TRBV4-3	TRBD1	-	TRBJ2-7	CASSRWMGQYEQYF	TGCGCCAGCAGCCGGTGGATGGGACAGTACGAGCAGTACTTC
TRBV2	-	-	TRBJ1-5	CASSDQGRVWQPQHF	TGTGCCAGCAGTGATCAGGGCAGGGTATGGCAGCCCCAGCATTTT
TRBV27	-	-	TRBJ2-7	CASRGAAHEQYF	TGTGCCAGCAGGGGGGCAGCACACGAGCAGTACTTC
TRBV18	-	-	TRBJ1-4	CASSPPTAGSNEKLFF	TGTGCCAGCTCACCACCTACGGCAGGATCTAATGAAAAACTGTTTTTT
TRBV19	TRBD1	-	TRBJ2-7	CASSRGQASSYEQYF	TGTGCCAGTAGCAGAGGACAGGCGAGCTCCTACGAGCAGTACTTC
TRBV5-4	-	-	TRBJ2-1	CASSPGALTYNEQFF	TGTGCCAGCAGCCCAGGGGCGCTAACATATAATGAGCAGTTCTTC
TRBV19	TRBD1	-	TRBJ1-1	CASSVGQLNTEAFF	TGTGCCAGTAGTGTGGGACAGCTGAACACTGAAGCTTTCTTT
TRBV4-1	-	few	TRBJ1-2	CASSQDDRFYGYTF	TGCGCCAGCAGCCAAGATGACAGGTTCTATGGCTACACCTTC
TRBV28	-	once	TRBJ1-3	CASSFGFGTIYF	TGTGCCAGCAGTTTCGGGTTTGGGACCATATATTTT
TRBV7-8	-	-	TRBJ1-6	CASSPWGVNSPLHF	TGTGCCAGCAGCCCCTGGGGGGTAAATTCACCCCTCCACTTT
TRBV11-2	-	-	TRBJ1-1	CASSLEGHLNTEAFF	TGTGCCAGCAGCTTAGAGGGACACTTGAACACTGAAGCTTTCTTT
TRBV27	TRBD2	-	TRBJ2-1	CASSSGVYNEQFF	TGTGCCAGCAGTAGCGGGGTCTACAATGAGCAGTTCTTC
TRBV5-1	TRBD2	-	TRBJ2-2	CASSSHVAGSAGELFF	TGCGCCAGCAGCTCACATGTAGCGGGATCCGCCGGGGAGCTGTTTTTT